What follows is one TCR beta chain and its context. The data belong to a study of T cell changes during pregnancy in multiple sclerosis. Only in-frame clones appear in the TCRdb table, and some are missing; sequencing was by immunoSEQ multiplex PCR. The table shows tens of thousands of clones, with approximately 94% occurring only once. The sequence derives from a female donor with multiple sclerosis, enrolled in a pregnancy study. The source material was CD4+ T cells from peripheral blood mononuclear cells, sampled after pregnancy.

This CDR3 is CAIRRDFNQPQHF. The CDR3 DNA follows: TGTGCCATCAGGCGCGATTTCAATCAGCCCCAGCATTTT. This chain uses TRBV10-3 with TRBJ1-5; no definite D call. Trimming removed 6 bases at V and 3 bases at J, with 9 bases between. There are 13 residues in the CDR3. In germline, CDR1 is ENHRY, CDR2 SYGVKD.